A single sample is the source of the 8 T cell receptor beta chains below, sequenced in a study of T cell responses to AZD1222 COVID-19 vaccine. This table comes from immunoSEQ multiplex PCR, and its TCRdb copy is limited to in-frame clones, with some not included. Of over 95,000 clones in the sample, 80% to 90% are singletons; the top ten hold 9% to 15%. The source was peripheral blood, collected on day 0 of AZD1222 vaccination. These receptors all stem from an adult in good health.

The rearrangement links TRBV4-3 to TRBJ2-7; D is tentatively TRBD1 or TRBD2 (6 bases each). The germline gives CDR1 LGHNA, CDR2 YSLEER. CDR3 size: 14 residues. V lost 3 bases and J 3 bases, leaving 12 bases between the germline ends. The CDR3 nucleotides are TGCGCCAGCAGCCATAGCAGGGGAGGCTACGAGCAGTACTTC. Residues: CASSHSRGGYEQYF.

The CDR3 is CASSTSGTGNSPLHF. The CDR3 DNA reads as TGTGCCAGCAGTACCTCCGGGACAGGAAATTCACCCCTCCACTTT. The rearrangement uses TRBV2 and TRBJ1-6; TRBD1 aligns across 8 bases. V lost 5 bases, J lost 7 bases, and 7 bases stayed unmatched. Germline lookup yields CDR1 SNHLY and CDR2 FYNNEI. The CDR3 has 15 residues. Based on the CDR3 plus reference TRBV2 and TRBJ1-6, the full variable domain is EPEVTQTPSHQVTQMGQEVILRCVPISNHLYFYWYRQILGQKVEFLVSFYNNEISEKSEIFDDQFSVERPDGSNFTLKIRSTKLEDSAMYFCASSTSGTGNSPLHFGNGTRLTVT.

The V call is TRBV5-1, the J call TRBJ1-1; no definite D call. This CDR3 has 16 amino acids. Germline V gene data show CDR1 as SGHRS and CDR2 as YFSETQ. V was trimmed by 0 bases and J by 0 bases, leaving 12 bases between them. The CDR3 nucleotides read TGCGCCAGCAGCTTGGCCTTGAGAGGCATGAACACTGAAGCTTTCTTT. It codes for CASSLALRGMNTEAFF.

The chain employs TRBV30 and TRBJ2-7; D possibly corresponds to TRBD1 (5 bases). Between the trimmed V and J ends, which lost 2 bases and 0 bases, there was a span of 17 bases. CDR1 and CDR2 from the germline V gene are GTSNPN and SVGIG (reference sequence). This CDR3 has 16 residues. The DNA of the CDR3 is TGTGCCTGGAGTACAGTTGGGCAGGGATTCTCCTACGAGCAGTACTTC. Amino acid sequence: CAWSTVGQGFSYEQYF.

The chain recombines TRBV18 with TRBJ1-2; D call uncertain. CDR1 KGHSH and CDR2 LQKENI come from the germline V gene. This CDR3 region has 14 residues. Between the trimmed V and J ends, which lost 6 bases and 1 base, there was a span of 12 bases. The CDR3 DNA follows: TGTGCCAGCTCCGGCCTGGGCCTTAACTATGGCTACACCTTC. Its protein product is CASSGLGLNYGYTF.

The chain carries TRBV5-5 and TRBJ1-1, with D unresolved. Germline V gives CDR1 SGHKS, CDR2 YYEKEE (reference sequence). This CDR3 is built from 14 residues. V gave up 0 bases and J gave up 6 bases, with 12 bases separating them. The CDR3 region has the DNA TGTGCCAGCAGCTTGGATGGGGAGGTGGCTGAAGCTTTCTTT. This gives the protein CASSLDGEVAEAFF.

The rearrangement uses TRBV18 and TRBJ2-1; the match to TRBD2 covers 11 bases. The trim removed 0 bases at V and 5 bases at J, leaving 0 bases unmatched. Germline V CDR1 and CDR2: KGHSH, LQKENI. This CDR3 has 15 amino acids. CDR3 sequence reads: CASSPPTSGNNEQFF. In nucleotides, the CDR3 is TGTGCCAGCTCACCACCGACTAGCGGGAACAATGAGCAGTTCTTC.

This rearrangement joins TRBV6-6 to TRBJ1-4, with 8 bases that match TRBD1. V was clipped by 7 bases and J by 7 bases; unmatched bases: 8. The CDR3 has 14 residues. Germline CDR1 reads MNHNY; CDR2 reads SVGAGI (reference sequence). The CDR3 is CASTARTGLEKLFF. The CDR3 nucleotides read TGTGCCAGCACGGCTAGGACAGGGCTTGAAAAACTGTTTTTT.